This passage covers 5 T cell receptor beta chains from one sample sequenced in a study of T cell responses to AZD1222 COVID-19 vaccine. The assay was immunoSEQ multiplex PCR, and TCRdb's table has in-frame clones only and misses some. The table has 170,000 or so clones, 90% to 95% seen once; the top ten hold approximately 0.97%. Sequences were derived from peripheral blood, sampled on day 0 of AZD1222 vaccination. The source of these receptors is an adult in good health.

The chain employs TRBV18 and TRBJ1-1; a possible D gene is TRBD1 (5 bases). The germline V gene has CDR1 KGHSH and CDR2 LQKENI. The CDR3 totals 16 residues. V lost 6 bases, J lost 1 base, and 18 bases lay in between. The CDR3 is CASSDPTGTGNTEAFF. CDR3 in DNA: TGTGCCAGCTCCGACCCGACCGGGACGGGGAACACTGAAGCTTTCTTT.

This rearrangement joins TRBV6-1 to TRBJ1-4; TRBD1 agrees at 9 bases. The CDR3 is 15 amino acids. Trimming removed 1 base from V and 8 bases from J; junction bases left unmatched: 5. Germline V gene lookup returns CDR1 MNHNS and CDR2 SASEGT. CDR3 coding DNA: TGTGCCAGCAGTGAAGGGGGACAGGGATCGGAAAAACTGTTTTTT. Translating gives CASSEGGQGSEKLFF.

The genes are TRBV12-3 or TRBV12-4 and TRBJ2-5; D remains unclear. The V and J ends lost 5 bases and 2 bases respectively, with 3 bases between them. The CDR3 is 11 residues long. CDR3 nucleotides: TGTGCCAGCAGTAGGCAAGAGACCCAGTACTTC. Its protein is CASSRQETQYF.

The CDR3 bases are TGTGCCAGCAGCGGCCACATAGTGATACTAGCGGGGGTGAAAACCTACGAGCAGTACTTC. Protein product: CASSGHIVILAGVKTYEQYF. This chain joins TRBV9 and TRBJ2-7; TRBD2 aligns across 11 bases. Germline values: CDR1 SGDLS, CDR2 YYNGEE. V lost 3 bases and J lost 2; bases outside the gene matches: 19. The CDR3 has 20 residues.

V usage is TRBV20-1 and J usage is TRBJ1-2; tentative D call: TRBD1 (5 bases). The CDR3 contains 13 residues. V lost 3 bases and J 5 bases, leaving 13 bases between the germline ends. Germline V gene data show CDR1 as DFQATT and CDR2 as SNEGSKA (reference sequence). The CDR3 here is CSASPGLGYGYTF. The CDR3, as DNA: TGCAGTGCTAGTCCAGGGCTGGGGTATGGCTACACCTTC.